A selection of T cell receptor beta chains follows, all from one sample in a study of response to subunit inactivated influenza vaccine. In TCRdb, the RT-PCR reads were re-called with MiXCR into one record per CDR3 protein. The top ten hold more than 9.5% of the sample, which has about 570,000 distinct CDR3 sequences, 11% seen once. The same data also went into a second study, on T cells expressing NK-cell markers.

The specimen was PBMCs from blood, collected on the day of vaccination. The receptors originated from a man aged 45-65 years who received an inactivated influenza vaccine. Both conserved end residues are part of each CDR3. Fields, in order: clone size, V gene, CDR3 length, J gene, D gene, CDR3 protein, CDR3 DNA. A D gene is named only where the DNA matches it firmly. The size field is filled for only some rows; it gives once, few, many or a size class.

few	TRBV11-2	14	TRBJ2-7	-	CASSFPGYRSEQYF	TGTGCCAGCAGCTTCCCGGGCTATCGTAGCGAGCAGTACTTC
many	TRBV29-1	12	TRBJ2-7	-	CSVGPTGPEQYF	TGCAGCGTTGGCCCAACAGGGCCCGAGCAGTACTTC
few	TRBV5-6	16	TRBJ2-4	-	CASGTIRGRTKNIQYF	TGTGCCAGCGGAACGATACGGGGTAGAACCAAAAACATTCAGTACTTC
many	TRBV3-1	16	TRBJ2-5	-	CASSLSVLASSETQYF	TGTGCCAGCAGCCTAAGTGTCCTAGCGTCATCAGAGACCCAGTACTTC
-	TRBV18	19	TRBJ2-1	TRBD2	CASSQTSGSGLLSYNEQFF	TGTGCCAGCTCACAGACTAGCGGGAGTGGTCTGTTGTCCTACAATGAGCAGTTCTTC
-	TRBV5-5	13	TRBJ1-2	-	CASNPPTVSGYTF	TGTGCCAGCAACCCCCCGACGGTCTCTGGCTACACCTTC
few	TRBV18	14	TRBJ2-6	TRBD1	CASSPPNRGKDLTF	TGTGCCAGCTCACCACCCAACAGGGGTAAGGACCTGACTTTC
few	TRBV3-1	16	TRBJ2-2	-	CASSQDPGPRGGELFF	TGTGCCAGCAGCCAAGATCCGGGCCCCAGGGGCGGGGAGCTGTTTTTT
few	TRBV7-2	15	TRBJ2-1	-	CASSLVGGTGREQFF	TGTGCCAGCAGCTTAGTTGGTGGCACGGGTCGGGAGCAGTTCTTC
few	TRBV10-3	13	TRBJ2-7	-	CAIRDSNSYEQYF	TGTGCCATCAGGGACAGCAACTCCTACGAGCAGTACTTC
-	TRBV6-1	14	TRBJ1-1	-	CASSPFGEGTEAFF	TGTGCCAGCAGTCCGTTTGGGGAAGGTACTGAAGCTTTCTTT
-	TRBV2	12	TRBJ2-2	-	CASLLRVGELFF	TGTGCCAGTTTACTCCGGGTCGGGGAGCTGTTTTTT
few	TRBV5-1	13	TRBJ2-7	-	CASSLVLGHEQYF	TGCGCCAGCAGCTTGGTACTAGGCCACGAGCAGTACTTC
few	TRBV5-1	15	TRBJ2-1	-	CASSLTGSVYNEQFF	TGCGCCAGCAGCTTGACAGGATCGGTCTACAATGAGCAGTTCTTC
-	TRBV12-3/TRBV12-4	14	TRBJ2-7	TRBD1	CASSQRTGPYEQYF	TGTGCCAGCAGTCAACGGACAGGTCCTTACGAGCAGTACTTC
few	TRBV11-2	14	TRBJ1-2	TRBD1	CASSATGTGGYLTF	TGTGCCAGCAGCGCAACCGGGACAGGGGGCTATTTGACCTTC
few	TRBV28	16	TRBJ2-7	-	CASSLALGMVAYEQYF	TGTGCCAGCAGTTTAGCCCTAGGGATGGTCGCCTACGAGCAGTACTTC
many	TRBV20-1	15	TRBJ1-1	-	CSAPIAGYGNTEAFF	TGCAGTGCCCCTATCGCCGGGTATGGGAACACTGAAGCTTTCTTT
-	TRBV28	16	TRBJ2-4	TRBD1	CASTPPGTVAKNIQYF	TGTGCCAGCACTCCCCCGGGGACAGTTGCCAAAAACATTCAGTACTTC
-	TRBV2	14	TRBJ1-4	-	CASSALRGREKLFF	TGTGCCAGCAGTGCATTGCGGGGCCGGGAAAAACTGTTTTTT
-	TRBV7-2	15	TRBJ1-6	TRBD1	CASSARQGSNSPLHF	TGTGCCAGCAGCGCCCGACAGGGGTCTAATTCACCCCTCCACTTT
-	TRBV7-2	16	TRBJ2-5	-	CASSLQGGRVQETQYF	TGTGCCAGCAGCTTACAAGGGGGGCGGGTCCAAGAGACCCAGTACTTC
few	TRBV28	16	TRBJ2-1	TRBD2	CASTNPSGGAFNEQFF	TGTGCCAGCACCAATCCTAGCGGGGGGGCTTTCAATGAGCAGTTCTTC
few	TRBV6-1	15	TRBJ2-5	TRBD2	CASRMTSGKKETQYF	TGTGCCAGCCGTATGACTAGCGGGAAAAAAGAGACCCAGTACTTC
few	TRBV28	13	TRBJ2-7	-	CASTLGGDYEQYF	TGTGCCAGCACCCTAGGGGGGGACTACGAGCAGTACTTC
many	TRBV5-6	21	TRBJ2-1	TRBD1	CASSFFNAGQGASVGVNEQFF	TGTGCCAGCAGCTTTTTTAACGCGGGACAGGGGGCATCAGTTGGTGTCAATGAGCAGTTCTTC
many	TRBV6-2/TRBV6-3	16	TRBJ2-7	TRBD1	CASRITPQGAPYEQYF	TGTGCCAGCAGGATCACCCCCCAGGGGGCTCCCTACGAGCAGTACTTC
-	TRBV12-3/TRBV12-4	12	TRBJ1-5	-	CASRRQDQPQHF	TGTGCCAGCAGAAGACAGGATCAGCCCCAGCATTTT
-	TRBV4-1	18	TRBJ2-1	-	CASSQEGVGGLGVNEQFF	TGCGCCAGCAGCCAAGAAGGGGTTGGAGGGCTCGGGGTAAACGAGCAGTTCTTC
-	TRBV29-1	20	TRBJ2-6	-	CSVEDRGAGSPHSGANVLTF	TGCAGCGTTGAAGATAGGGGCGCAGGGAGCCCCCACTCTGGGGCCAACGTCCTGACTTTC
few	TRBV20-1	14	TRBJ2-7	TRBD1	CSGEDRLRSYEQYF	TGCAGTGGAGAGGACAGGTTGCGCTCCTACGAGCAGTACTTC
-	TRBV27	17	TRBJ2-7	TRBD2	CASSRHTSSGIRREQYF	TGTGCCAGCAGTCGGCATACTAGTAGCGGGATACGGCGGGAGCAGTACTTC
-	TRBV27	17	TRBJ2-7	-	CASSRGGVGTGSYEQYF	TGTGCCAGCAGTCGCGGGGGGGTCGGGACAGGGTCGTACGAGCAGTACTTC
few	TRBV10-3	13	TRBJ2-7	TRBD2	CAIRGLAYGEQYF	TGTGCCATCCGGGGACTAGCGTACGGCGAGCAGTACTTC
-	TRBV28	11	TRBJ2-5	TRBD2	CASSVGRAQYF	TGTGCCAGCAGTGTCGGGAGGGCCCAGTACTTC
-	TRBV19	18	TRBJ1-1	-	CASSNSGGFAELNTEAFF	TGTGCCAGTAGTAATTCGGGGGGTTTTGCCGAATTAAACACTGAAGCTTTCTTT